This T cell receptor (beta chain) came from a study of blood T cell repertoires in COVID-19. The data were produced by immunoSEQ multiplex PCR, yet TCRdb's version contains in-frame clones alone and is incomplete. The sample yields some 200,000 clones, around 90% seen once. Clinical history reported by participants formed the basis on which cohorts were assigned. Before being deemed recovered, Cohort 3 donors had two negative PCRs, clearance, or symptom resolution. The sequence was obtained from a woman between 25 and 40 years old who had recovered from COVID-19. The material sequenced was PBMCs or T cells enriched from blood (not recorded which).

Here the CDR3 reads CASSFTGGEQYF. In DNA form, the CDR3 reads TGCGCCAGCAGTTTCACAGGAGGGGAGCAGTACTTC. V usage is TRBV5-1 and J usage is TRBJ2-7, with D possibly TRBD2 on 6 matching bases. The germline CDR1 and CDR2 sequences are SGHRS and YFSETQ. V gave up 5 bases and J gave up 7 bases, with 13 bases separating them. The CDR3 has 12 residues.